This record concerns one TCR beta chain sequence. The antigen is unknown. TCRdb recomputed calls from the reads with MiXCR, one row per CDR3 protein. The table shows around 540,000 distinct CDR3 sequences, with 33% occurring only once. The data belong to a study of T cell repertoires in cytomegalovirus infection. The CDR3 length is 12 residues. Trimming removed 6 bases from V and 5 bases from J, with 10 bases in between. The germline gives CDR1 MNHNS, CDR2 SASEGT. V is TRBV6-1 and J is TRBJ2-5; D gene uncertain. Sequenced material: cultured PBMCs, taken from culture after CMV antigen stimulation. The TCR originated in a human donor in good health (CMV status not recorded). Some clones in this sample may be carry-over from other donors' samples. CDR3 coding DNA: TGTGCCAGCAGACGGAGATGGGAGACCCAGTACTTC. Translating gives CASRRRWETQYF.